One and the same sample provided the 4 T cell receptor beta chains below, sequenced in a study of cytomegalovirus exposure and HLA in healthy donors. Primers for the PCR totalled 60 Vbeta and 13 Jbeta. The table came from immunoSEQ multiplex PCR; TCRdb's copy has only in-frame clones and leaves some out. The profile shows 150,000 to 250,000 clones, around 83% of them singletons. Sequences were obtained from PBMCs. Receptors originate from a woman aged 50 to 60 in good health and CMV-seropositive.

This chain joins TRBV18 and TRBJ2-7, with D perhaps TRBD1 (6 bases). Germline CDR1 KGHSH, CDR2 LQKENI. Trimming pared 1 base from V and 3 bases from J, leaving 10 bases between. This CDR3 is 14 amino acids long. This CDR3 reads CASSPQGDNYEQYF. CDR3 coding DNA: TGTGCCAGCTCACCACAGGGGGATAACTACGAGCAGTACTTC.

The chain links TRBV19 to TRBJ2-7; D remains unclear. Trimming pared 6 bases from V and 2 bases from J, leaving 14 bases between. CDR3 length equals 14 residues. Germline CDR1 is LNHDA and CDR2 is SQIVND (reference sequence). CDR3 DNA sequence: TGTGCCAGTAGCACGACTGTTTCAACCTACGAGCAGTACTTC. It translates to CASSTTVSTYEQYF.

This chain connects TRBV5-8 to TRBJ2-3, with D unresolved. Trimming removed 0 bases from V and 2 bases from J, with 13 bases in between. Per germline, CDR1 SGHTS and CDR2 YDEGEE. The CDR3 has 16 residues. The CDR3 DNA is TGTGCCAGCAGCTTGGCCAGGCAGGCTCTCACAGATACGCAGTATTTT. Translated: CASSLARQALTDTQYF.

The V call is TRBV2, the J call TRBJ2-2, with 9 nucleotides matching TRBD2. The V gene's germline CDR1 is SNHLY and CDR2 FYNNEI. V was clipped by 4 bases and J by 4 bases; unmatched bases: 7. The CDR3 has 16 residues. As DNA, the CDR3 is TGTGCCAGCAGTGGGGGGCGGGGGGGAGGCACCGGGGAGCTGTTTTTT. Translated, it gives CASSGGRGGGTGELFF.